The 23 T cell receptor beta chains below all came from one sample that was sequenced in a study of OX40 agonist ivuxolimab in advanced cancers. The data were produced by immunoSEQ multiplex PCR, yet TCRdb's version contains in-frame clones alone and is incomplete. The repertoire holds fewer than 85,000 clones, 80% to 95% seen once, with 2.2% in the top ten. The sample consisted of CD4+ or CD8+ T cells sorted from blood, taken in a trial of the OX40 agonist ivuxolimab. These receptors were obtained from an adult with an advanced solid tumor such as melanoma, head and neck, liver or kidney cancer.

This rearrangement joins TRBV19 to TRBJ1-2; D may be TRBD1 (5 bases). The CDR3 covers 15 residues. Trimming removed 6 bases from V and 4 bases from J, with 18 bases in between. Germline V gene lookup returns CDR1 LNHDA and CDR2 SQIVND (reference sequence). The DNA for the CDR3 is TGTGCCAGTAGCCTCATTCAGGGTGGGGCCTATGGCTACACCTTC. Translation gives CASSLIQGGAYGYTF.

The gene calls are TRBV14 and TRBJ2-3, with 10 bases that match TRBD1. With V trimmed by 6 bases and J by 6 bases, 9 bases remained unmatched. The germline CDR1 and CDR2 sequences are SGHDN and FVKESK. CDR3 length: 15 residues. CDR3 sequence reads: CASRRAGQGRDTQYF. The CDR3 DNA reads as TGTGCCAGCAGACGAGCGGGACAGGGGAGGGATACGCAGTATTTT.

This chain joins TRBV6-6 and TRBJ2-6; tentatively, D is TRBD1 or TRBD2 (5 bases each). V lost 3 bases and J 4 bases, leaving 13 bases between the germline ends. The germline gives CDR1 MNHNY, CDR2 SVGAGI (reference sequence). This CDR3 has 16 residues. The CDR3 sequence is CASSYKWGTGANVLTF. DNA for the CDR3: TGTGCCAGCAGTTATAAGTGGGGGACCGGGGCCAACGTCCTGACTTTC.

The genes are TRBV6-5 and TRBJ2-7; TRBD2 is a possible D gene (6 bases). Per the germline V gene, CDR1 is MNHEY and CDR2 is SVGAGI. The CDR3 is 14 amino acids. The ends were cut back, 0 bases at V and 3 bases at J, with 9 bases in the middle. The CDR3 region has the DNA TGTGCCAGCAGTTACTCTGGAGGGGACTACGAGCAGTACTTC. This encodes CASSYSGGDYEQYF.

The V and J genes are TRBV27 and TRBJ2-3; TRBD2 is a possible D gene (6 bases). V was clipped by 7 bases and J by 2 bases, with 16 bases between them. Germline CDR1 and CDR2: MNHEY and SMNVEV (reference sequence). CDR3 length: 15 amino acids. The CDR3: CASNPLGTLTDTQYF. The CDR3 bases are TGTGCCAGCAACCCTTTGGGGACTCTCACAGATACGCAGTATTTT.

The chain employs TRBV5-5 and TRBJ2-7; D could derive from TRBD1 or TRBD2 (5 bases each). The V and J ends lost 2 bases and 6 bases respectively, with 15 bases between them. The CDR3 consists of 14 residues. CDR1 is SGHKS, CDR2 YYEKEE, per germline (reference sequence). The CDR3 loop is CASSFSGAHIEQYF. The DNA of the CDR3 is TGTGCCAGCAGCTTCTCCGGGGCGCACATCGAGCAGTACTTC.

The rearrangement joins TRBV15 to TRBJ2-3; TRBD2 matches 9 bases. The CDR3 sequence is 15 residues long. The germline CDR1 and CDR2 sequences are LNHNV and YYDKDF (reference sequence). Trimming at V came to 3 bases and at J to 6 bases, leaving 7 bases not matched to a gene. CDR3 DNA: TGTGCCACCAGCAGCCCCTCTAGCGGGGATGATACGCAGTATTTT. Protein sequence: CATSSPSSGDDTQYF.

The rearrangement links TRBV9 to TRBJ2-1; no clear D gene. In germline, CDR1 is SGDLS, CDR2 YYNGEE. V lost 2 bases and J 8 bases, leaving 8 bases between the germline ends. The CDR3 covers 12 residues. The CDR3 protein is CASSVTGDEQFF. The CDR3 DNA reads as TGTGCCAGCAGCGTGACGGGTGATGAGCAGTTCTTC.

The chain carries TRBV5-1 and TRBJ2-2; D possibly corresponds to TRBD1 (6 bases). The germline CDR1 and CDR2 sequences are SGHRS and YFSETQ. The CDR3 is 14 residues long. The ends were cut back, 5 bases at V and 1 base at J, with 9 bases in the middle. The CDR3 coding sequence is TGCGCCAGCAGGCTGGGACAGAACACCGGGGAGCTGTTTTTT. It is translated as CASRLGQNTGELFF. The whole variable domain, filled in from reference TRBV5-1 and TRBJ2-2, reads KAGVTQTPRYLIKTRGQQVTLSCSPISGHRSVSWYQQTPGQGLQFLFEYFSETQRNKGNFPGRFSGRQFSNSRSEMNVSTLELGDSALYLCASRLGQNTGELFFGEGSRLTVL.

CDR3 protein: CASSPKRGAWETQYF. For the CDR3, the DNA is TGTGCCAGCAGCCCGAAGCGGGGGGCCTGGGAGACCCAGTACTTC. The genes are TRBV11-3 and TRBJ2-5, with TRBD2 matching 9 bases. Germline loops: CDR1 SGHNT, CDR2 YENEEA. The CDR3 sequence is 15 residues long. J lost 5 bases, V lost 5 bases, and 9 bases had no gene match.

The chain uses TRBV11-3 and TRBJ1-2; D is possibly TRBD1 (5 bases). CDR3 length: 13 amino acids. The ends were cut back, 5 bases at V and 8 bases at J, with 15 bases in the middle. CDR1 and CDR2 (germline): SGHNT, YENEEA. The CDR3 DNA sequence: TGTGCCAGCAGCCTCGGGGGGTTGAGGGGCTACACCTTC. Translated: CASSLGGLRGYTF.

The chain is built from TRBV19 and TRBJ2-3, with D possibly matching TRBD2 (5 bases). V lost 7 bases and J 4 bases, leaving 15 bases between the germline ends. The CDR3 has 14 amino acids. Germline CDR1 LNHDA, CDR2 SQIVND (reference sequence). CDR3 amino acids: CASKMGVIADTQYF. The CDR3, as DNA: TGTGCCAGTAAAATGGGAGTTATCGCAGATACGCAGTATTTT.

The chain carries TRBV6-1 and TRBJ2-7; 10 bases are a match to TRBD2. The CDR3 has 15 residues. Germline lookup yields CDR1 MNHNS and CDR2 SASEGT. Losses at the gene ends were 4 bases for V and 4 bases for J; bases not matched to a gene: 7. CDR3 DNA: TGTGCCAGCAGTGTGGAGAGCGGGAGGGGATACGAGCAGTACTTC. This encodes CASSVESGRGYEQYF.

V and J are TRBV9 and TRBJ2-5; D unresolved. Between the trimmed V and J ends, which lost 0 bases and 5 bases, there was a span of 14 bases. The CDR3 contains 15 residues. The germline gives CDR1 SGDLS, CDR2 YYNGEE. The chain's CDR3 is CASSVGSIFGETQYF. CDR3 DNA: TGTGCCAGCAGCGTAGGGTCGATCTTTGGGGAGACCCAGTACTTC. The full variable domain, with the rest looked up from reference TRBV9 and TRBJ2-5, is DSGVTQTPKHLITATGQRVTLRCSPRSGDLSVYWYQQSLDQGLQFLIQYYNGEERAKGNILERFSAQQFPDLHSELNLSSLELGDSALYFCASSVGSIFGETQYFGPGTRLLVL.

The rearrangement joins TRBV6-1 to TRBJ1-5; D gene unclear. In germline, CDR1 is MNHNS, CDR2 SASEGT. V lost 7 bases to trimming and J lost 3 bases, with 7 bases between them. This CDR3 has 12 residues. The CDR3 nucleotides read TGTGCCAGCATCGGGGACAATCAGCCCCAGCATTTT. Translation gives CASIGDNQPQHF.

Remarks on this clone: The junction differs from germline at one of its ends, possibly a read error. The V gene is TRBV7-7, the J gene TRBJ2-1; D uncertain. Germline CDR1 and CDR2: SSHAT and FNYEAQ (reference sequence). The CDR3 is made up of 15 amino acids. The CDR3 DNA sequence: TGTGCTAGCAGCTCCCGACCTAGCTCCTACAATGAGCAGTTCTTC. Encoded protein: CASSSRPSSYNEQFF.

This chain uses TRBV19 with TRBJ2-2, with D unclear. Germline V CDR1 and CDR2: LNHDA, SQIVND (reference sequence). This CDR3 is built from 13 residues. The germline V and J ends were trimmed by 8 bases and 5 bases, with 12 bases remaining between them. DNA for the CDR3: TGTGCCAGTGCCACGACTGGTACCGGGGAGCTGTTTTTT. Protein: CASATTGTGELFF.

V is TRBV5-6 and J is TRBJ1-3; 10 positions match TRBD1. The germline gives CDR1 SGHDT, CDR2 YYEEEE. This CDR3 spans 16 amino acids. V gave up 2 bases and J gave up 3 bases; unmatched junction bases: 5. The CDR3, as DNA: TGTGCCAGCAGCTTCGGACAGGGGGATAGTGGAAACACCATATATTTT. Protein: CASSFGQGDSGNTIYF.

This rearrangement joins TRBV29-1 to TRBJ2-1; 8 bases are shared with TRBD2. Germline CDR1 is SQVTM and CDR2 is ANQGSEA. The J segment lost 6 bases and the V segment lost 3 bases, leaving 4 bases of the junction unmatched. The CDR3 sequence is 13 residues long. The DNA of the CDR3 is TGCAGCGTTGATTCGGGAGGGGGCAATGAGCAGTTCTTC. This gives the protein CSVDSGGGNEQFF.

The rearrangement joins TRBV5-3 to TRBJ2-5, with D possibly being TRBD1 (5 bases). TRBV5-3 is placed among ORFs of uncertain function. The CDR3 is 14 residues long. Trimming pared 4 bases from V and 0 bases from J, leaving 10 bases between. DNA of the CDR3: TGTGCCAGAAGCCTGACAGAGTACCAAGAGACCCAGTACTTC. This codes for CARSLTEYQETQYF.

The chain combines TRBV7-2 with TRBJ1-5, with D hard to call. The CDR3 covers 14 residues. Trimming took off 2 bases at V and 5 bases at J, with 10 bases between the two ends. The germline V gene has CDR1 SGHTA and CDR2 FQGNSA. The CDR3 bases are TGTGCCAGCAGCTTACTCCCGGACTATCAGCCCCAGCATTTT. Its protein product is CASSLLPDYQPQHF. The variable domain in full, with the rest retrieved from reference TRBV7-2 and TRBJ1-5, is GAGVSQSPSNKVTEKGKDVELRCDPISGHTALYWYRQSLGQGLEFLIYFQGNSAPDKSGLPSDRFSAERTGGSVSTLTIQRTQQEDSAVYLCASSLLPDYQPQHFGDGTRLSIL.

The rearrangement links TRBV19 to TRBJ2-7; a weak D match, TRBD1 (6 bases). Trimming took off 5 bases at V and 4 bases at J, with 15 bases between the two ends. Germline V gene lookup returns CDR1 LNHDA and CDR2 SQIVND (reference sequence). The CDR3 is 14 amino acids. CDR3 DNA sequence: TGTGCCAGTAGTGACACCAAGGGGGTATACGAGCAGTACTTC. Its translation: CASSDTKGVYEQYF. The full variable domain, in which reference TRBV19 and TRBJ2-7 provide the parts outside the CDR3, is DGGITQSPKYLFRKEGQNVTLSCEQNLNHDAMYWYRQDPGQGLRLIYYSQIVNDFQKGDIAEGYSVSREKKESFPLTVTSAQKNPTAFYLCASSDTKGVYEQYFGPGTRLTVT.

Written as DNA, the CDR3 is TGTGCCAGCAGCGACTATGTCGACAGACTCACTAACACCGGGGAGCTGTTTTTT. This gives the protein CASSDYVDRLTNTGELFF. V is TRBV9 and J is TRBJ2-2; perhaps TRBD1 as D (5 bases). V was shortened by 3 bases and J by 2 bases, with 20 bases between the two germline ends. In germline, CDR1 is SGDLS, CDR2 YYNGEE. The CDR3 extends over 18 amino acids.